The present T cell receptor (beta chain) was sequenced within a study of blood T cell repertoires in COVID-19. Across the study: The samples span acute and convalescent COVID-19 from the United States, Italy and Spain. The analysed material was cDNA or gDNA that came from T cells, B-cell-depleted T cells, or PBMCs.

Libraries were prepared by immunoSEQ multiplex PCR; TCRdb keeps only in-frame clonotypes and omits some of them. The sample consists of more than 50,000 clones, 90% to 95% of them appearing once. Per germline, CDR1 SEHNR and CDR2 FQNEAQ (reference sequence). V dropped 6 bases and J dropped 0 bases, with 17 bases sitting between them. The CDR3 has 16 residues. The rearrangement uses TRBV7-9 and TRBJ2-5; perhaps TRBD1 as D (5 bases). The sequenced sample was peripheral blood. The TCR was taken from a human donor in a cohort sampled during active COVID-19. The CDR3 DNA is TGTGCCAGCAGGGCCGACAGTGGGCAAAACCAAGAGACCCAGTACTTC. Translating gives CASRADSGQNQETQYF.